This entry is about one TCR beta chain. Its antigen is undetermined. This sample is drawn from a study of shared clonotypes between healthy human individuals. Study context: Three plates each covered CD4 naive and memory; CD8 naive two, CD8 memory one. The study's findings and limits: Only blood samples were collected, and tissue repertoires likely differ.

Germline-derived CDR1 and CDR2 are MNHEY and SVGAGI. Trimming removed 6 bases from V and 6 bases from J; junction bases left unmatched: 1. This CDR3 is 12 amino acids long. The input for sorted-subset replicate PCRs was around 200 ng DNA, some 28,000 T cell genomes. Repertoires were generated with immunoSEQ multiplex PCR, while TCRdb's copy carries only in-frame clones and drops some. The data hold under 1,100,000 clones, with about 75% observed a single time. Specimen: memory CD4+ T cells sorted from blood. Subset indicated: CD45RA-negative fraction. This sequence was found in a man aged 18-30 years in good health. The genes are TRBV6-5 and TRBJ2-2; 7 positions match TRBD1. The CDR3 DNA reads as TGTGCCAGCAGCGACAGGGCCGGGGAGCTGTTTTTT. It encodes CASSDRAGELFF.